A single sample is the source of the 13 T cell receptor beta chains below, sequenced in a study of regulatory T cells in long-lasting Graves disease. The time point here: newly diagnosed GD, antithyroid drugs for less than 3 months. The TCR library was made from RNA that had been extracted from PBMCs in TRIzol. Investigators prepared the TCR beta libraries by applying iRepertoire HTBI primers and Arm-PCR of CDR3 regions. TCRdb re-called the multiplex PCR reads through MiXCR, storing one row per CDR3 protein. The data show about 220,000 distinct CDR3 sequences, roughly a fifth seen once. These records were also assigned to another study, of T cells in Graves' hyperthyroidism and ophthalmopathy.

This sample comprised peripheral blood mononuclear cells (PBMCs), obtained at new diagnosis, from a patient treated with antithyroid drugs. The receptors were gathered from a woman aged 25 to 39 with Graves disease.

Many counts were recorded for this clonotype. V gene TRBV7-3 combines with J gene TRBJ2-1, with a possible D match to TRBD2 (7 bases). The CDR3 covers 15 residues. Germline lookup yields CDR1 SGHTA and CDR2 FQGTGA. With 5 bases removed from V and 7 bases from J, the gap between germline ends came to 18 bases. CDR3 coding DNA: TGTGCCAGCAGCCCTCGTGGGGGGGGCGGGAATGAGCAGTTCTTC. Its protein product is CASSPRGGGGNEQFF.

This clonotype occurred a few times. The chain joins TRBV12-5 to TRBJ1-1, with D possibly TRBD1 on 6 matching bases. With 4 bases removed from V and 8 bases from J, the gap between germline ends came to 20 bases. This CDR3 is 15 amino acids long. CDR1 is LGHNT, CDR2 FRNRAP, per germline. The CDR3 nucleotides are TGTGCTAGTGGTTCCCGGGGAGATTGGGGGCGAGAAGCTTTCTTT. Translating it yields CASGSRGDWGREAFF.

This clonotype was recorded a few times. The chain couples TRBV20-1 to TRBJ2-1; D gene unclear. The CDR3 spans 13 residues. Germline CDR1 reads DFQATT; CDR2 reads SNEGSKA (reference sequence). Trimming cost V 6 bases and J 3 bases, with 12 bases left between them. As DNA, the CDR3 is TGCAGTGCAGAACCCCCGAACTACAATGAGCAGTTCTTC. It specifies CSAEPPNYNEQFF.

To note about this clonotype: Given a much more abundant clone one base away, this may be a read error. The rearrangement uses TRBV7-9 and TRBJ2-3; TRBD2 matches 10 bases. The CDR3 has 15 residues. Germline assignment: CDR1 SEHNR and CDR2 FQNEAQ (reference sequence). CDR3 in DNA: TGCGCCAGCAGCCTAGAGCGGGAGGGCGCAGATACGCAGTATTTT. It is translated as CASSLEREGADTQYF.

This clonotype showed up many times. J is TRBJ1-4 and V is TRBV10-2; D is possibly TRBD1 (6 bases). There are 13 residues in the CDR3. V was clipped by 6 bases and J by 5 bases, with 10 bases between them. CDR1 is WSHSY, CDR2 SAAADI, per germline. Here the CDR3 reads CASRDSRNEKLFF. The CDR3, as DNA: TGCGCCAGCAGGGACAGTCGGAATGAAAAACTGTTTTTT.

The rearrangement uses TRBV7-9 and TRBJ1-4; D gene unclear. Between the trimmed V and J ends, which lost 1 base and 5 bases, there was a span of 5 bases. CDR3 length: 13 residues. Germline CDR1 is SEHNR and CDR2 is FQNEAQ (reference sequence). The CDR3 spells CASSLEINEKLFF. For the CDR3, the DNA is TGTGCCAGCAGCTTAGAGATCAATGAAAAACTGTTTTTT.

This clonotype was seen many times. This sequence joins TRBV11-2 and TRBJ1-1; D gene unclear. The CDR3 totals 18 residues. CDR1 and CDR2 from the germline V gene are SGHAT and FQNNGV. The germline V and J ends were trimmed by 5 bases and 0 bases, with 22 bases remaining between them. The CDR3 loop reads CASSPGSRQVLMNTEAFF. In DNA, the CDR3 is TGTGCCAGCAGCCCCGGGAGTAGGCAAGTCCTGATGAACACTGAAGCTTTCTTT.

This clonotype showed up many times. This chain uses TRBV19 with TRBJ2-1; 10 bases match TRBD2. Trimming at V came to 7 bases and at J to 1 base, leaving 7 bases not matched to a gene. The CDR3 contains 16 residues. Germline loops: CDR1 LNHDA, CDR2 SQIVND (reference sequence). DNA of the CDR3: TGTGCCAGTACCCCAACTAGCGGGGCTTCCTACAATGAGCAGTTCTTC. Amino acid sequence: CASTPTSGASYNEQFF.

This clonotype was recorded at least ten times. V and J are TRBV11-2 and TRBJ1-2; 7 bases are shared with TRBD1. This CDR3 is 15 amino acids long. CDR1 is SGHAT, CDR2 FQNNGV, per germline. The J segment lost 7 bases and the V segment lost 4 bases, leaving 12 bases of the junction unmatched. The CDR3 coding sequence is TGTGCCAGCAGCTCACAGGGGACGAGGCTGGGTGGCTACACCTTC. It encodes CASSSQGTRLGGYTF.

This clonotype was counted between two and nine times. This chain connects TRBV24-1 to TRBJ2-5; 8 nucleotides agree with TRBD2. The V segment lost 3 bases and the J segment 4 bases; nucleotides outside the gene matches: 3. The CDR3 consists of 14 residues. Per germline, CDR1 KGHDR and CDR2 SFDVKD. This chain's CDR3 is CATSDPGGPETQYF. For the CDR3, the DNA is TGTGCCACCAGTGATCCGGGGGGGCCAGAGACCCAGTACTTC.

Only a few counts were recorded for this clonotype. This may be a read error, as it is one base from a much larger clone. The chain joins TRBV29-1 to TRBJ1-2; a weak D match, TRBD1 (5 bases). The germline gives CDR1 SQVTM, CDR2 ANQGSEA. Trimming shortened V by 3 bases and J by 4 bases, and 12 bases separated the two germline ends. This CDR3 has 13 residues. CDR3 protein: CSVDDGAVYGYTF. CDR3 nucleotides: TGCAGCGTTGACGATGGGGCAGTCTATGGCTACACCTTC.

This clonotype showed up many times. The gene calls are TRBV28 and TRBJ1-5; D remains unclear. Germline assignment: CDR1 MDHEN and CDR2 SYDVKM. The ends were cut back, 7 bases at V and 5 bases at J, with 12 bases in the middle. There are 13 residues in the CDR3. CDR3 in DNA: TGTGCCAGCACCCGGTGGGGATATCAGCCCCAGCATTTT. This sequence encodes CASTRWGYQPQHF.

Many counts were recorded for this clonotype. The chain is built from TRBV11-2 and TRBJ2-5; possible D gene TRBD2, 5 bases. CDR3 length: 12 amino acids. In germline, CDR1 is SGHAT, CDR2 FQNNGV. Trimming left V 5 bases short and J 5 bases short, with 9 bases between. CDR3 amino acids: CASSVARETQYF. The CDR3 DNA reads as TGTGCCAGCAGCGTAGCGAGGGAGACCCAGTACTTC.